Following are 27 T cell receptor beta chains from one sample sequenced in a study of CD8 T cells in Susac syndrome. Random hexamers were used to reverse transcribe roughly 0.45 to 1 ug of RNA. MiXCR, run by TCRdb on the immunoSEQ multiplex PCR reads, gives a single entry per CDR3 protein. The sample yields fewer than 350,000 distinct CDR3 sequences, around nine tenths seen once. The specimen was CD8+ T cells from PBMCs. These receptors all stem from a human donor with multiple sclerosis.

The sample holds one count of this clonotype. This chain joins TRBV19 and TRBJ2-7; 9 nucleotides align to TRBD1. CDR3 length: 14 residues. CDR1 LNHDA and CDR2 SQIVND come from the germline V gene (reference sequence). The J segment lost 3 bases and the V segment lost 4 bases, leaving 4 bases of the junction unmatched. The CDR3 DNA follows: TGTGCCAGTAGTACGGGACAGGGTGGCTACGAGCAGTACTTC. It yields the protein CASSTGQGGYEQYF.

The V and J genes are TRBV15 and TRBJ2-7; D is ambiguous. V lost 0 bases and J 0 bases, leaving 9 bases between the germline ends. This CDR3 is 15 amino acids long. From germline, CDR1 is LNHNV and CDR2 YYDKDF (reference sequence). The CDR3 region is CATSRDPGPSYEQYF. CDR3 sequence (DNA): TGTGCCACCAGCAGAGATCCCGGGCCCTCCTACGAGCAGTACTTC.

The chain uses TRBV7-9 and TRBJ1-2; D unclear. Trimming took off 2 bases at V and 8 bases at J, with 18 bases between the two ends. This CDR3 has 15 amino acids. Germline V gene data show CDR1 as SEHNR and CDR2 as FQNEAQ (reference sequence). The CDR3 loop is CASSLRDGTTTGYTF. CDR3 DNA: TGTGCCAGCAGCTTAAGAGACGGAACCACGACCGGCTACACCTTC.

The chain couples TRBV28 to TRBJ2-3; 7 positions agree with TRBD2. The CDR3 runs 15 residues. The germline gives CDR1 MDHEN, CDR2 SYDVKM. The ends lost 5 bases at V and 2 bases at J; junction bases unmatched: 7. CDR3 loop: CASSTRGEDTDTQYF. The DNA for the CDR3 is TGTGCCAGCAGTACCCGGGGGGAGGACACAGATACGCAGTATTTT.

The chain carries TRBV2 and TRBJ2-1; D might be TRBD1 or TRBD2, each matching 6 bases. Deletions cut 6 bases from V and 5 bases from J, with 14 bases between. The CDR3 is 14 residues long. Germline V gene lookup returns CDR1 SNHLY and CDR2 FYNNEI. The CDR3 nucleotides read TGTGCCAGCAGGCTACCTGGGGGGCACAATGAGCAGTTCTTC. This translates into CASRLPGGHNEQFF.

The chain is built from TRBV4-3 and TRBJ2-6, with D unresolved. The germline V gene encodes CDR1 LGHNA and CDR2 YSLEER. V was trimmed by 1 base and J by 2 bases, leaving 6 bases between them. CDR3 length: 15 residues. The CDR3, as DNA: TGCGCCAGCAGCCAAGCTCCCACTGGGGCCAACGTCCTGACTTTC. It codes for CASSQAPTGANVLTF.

J is TRBJ2-6 and V is TRBV4-3; 8 bases line up with TRBD2. Per germline, CDR1 LGHNA and CDR2 YSLEER. The CDR3 is 16 residues long. V shed 8 bases and J 0 bases; nucleotides not matched to a gene: 6. The CDR3 reads CASSAGESSGANVLTF. CDR3 DNA: TGCGCCAGCTCAGCGGGGGAGAGCTCTGGGGCCAACGTCCTGACTTTC.

This clonotype has only one observation. This chain uses TRBV20-1 with TRBJ1-4; TRBD1 agrees at 7 bases. The CDR3 contains 18 residues. The V gene's germline CDR1 is DFQATT and CDR2 SNEGSKA (reference sequence). V lost 1 base, J lost 3 bases, and 14 bases stayed unmatched. CDR3 bases: TGCAGTGCTAGAGCATACCGGACAGGACGCACGGCTAATGAAAAACTGTTTTTT. This gives the protein CSARAYRTGRTANEKLFF.

This clonotype showed up just once. The chain joins TRBV27 to TRBJ2-7, with D possibly being TRBD2 (6 bases). Germline CDR1 and CDR2: MNHEY and SMNVEV (reference sequence). Trimming cost V 7 bases and J 3 bases, with 10 bases left between them. This CDR3 has 12 residues. For the CDR3, the DNA is TGTGCCAGCACTGGTAGCGGCTACGAGCAGTACTTC. Residues: CASTGSGYEQYF.

This chain uses TRBV15 with TRBJ2-7; D is perhaps TRBD2 (7 bases). The CDR3 is 14 amino acids. Trimming cost V 3 bases and J 6 bases, with 15 bases left between them. CDR1 and CDR2 (germline): LNHNV, YYDKDF (reference sequence). The CDR3 nucleotides read TGTGCCACCAGCAGCCTTTCGGGGGGCGGCGAGCAGTACTTC. Residues: CATSSLSGGGEQYF.

This clonotype was found a few times. This rearrangement joins TRBV28 to TRBJ2-7; 16 bases line up with TRBD2. V lost 4 bases, J lost 2 bases, and 2 bases stayed unmatched. CDR3 size: 16 residues. Germline CDR1 MDHEN, CDR2 SYDVKM. CDR3: CASSSGLAGGTYEQYF. The CDR3 DNA is TGTGCCAGCAGTTCGGGACTAGCGGGAGGGACCTACGAGCAGTACTTC.

This chain links TRBV19 with TRBJ1-5; the D gene is possibly TRBD1 (5 bases). CDR1 and CDR2 from the germline V gene are LNHDA and SQIVND (reference sequence). The V and J ends lost 2 bases and 0 bases respectively, with 11 bases between them. The CDR3 is 16 amino acids. This CDR3 is CASSINGGTSNQPQHF. CDR3 nucleotides: TGTGCCAGTAGTATAAACGGAGGGACTAGCAATCAGCCCCAGCATTTT.

The rearrangement uses TRBV6-1 and TRBJ1-5; D perhaps matches TRBD1 (5 bases). Germline V gene sequence: CDR1 MNHNS, CDR2 SASEGT. The CDR3 spans 17 residues. The V gene lost 0 bases and the J gene lost 0 bases, with 12 bases spanning the gap. CDR3 sequence reads: CASSEAWAGGSNQPQHF. CDR3 DNA: TGTGCCAGCAGTGAAGCGTGGGCTGGGGGTAGCAATCAGCCCCAGCATTTT.

This clonotype was counted between two and nine times. The chain is built from TRBV6-2 or TRBV6-3 and TRBJ2-5; no clear D gene. This CDR3 comprises 11 residues. Trimming took 2 bases from V and 2 from J, leaving 0 bases between them. Germline CDR1 reads MNHEY; CDR2 reads SVGEGT. For the CDR3, the DNA is TGTGCCAGCAGTTACCAAGAGACCCAGTACTTC. Translated: CASSYQETQYF.

The rearrangement links TRBV29-1 to TRBJ2-3, with D perhaps being TRBD1 or TRBD2 (6 bases each). The CDR3 is made up of 15 amino acids. The V and J ends lost 1 base and 2 bases respectively, with 13 bases between them. Germline V lookup: CDR1 SQVTM, CDR2 ANQGSEA. The CDR3 here is CSVEVPGAPTDTQYF. The DNA of the CDR3 is TGCAGCGTTGAAGTTCCGGGGGCCCCCACAGATACGCAGTATTTT.

This sequence joins TRBV4-3 and TRBJ2-5; 11 bases align to TRBD2. V lost 0 bases, J lost 2 bases, and 8 bases stayed unmatched. CDR1 and CDR2 (germline): LGHNA, YSLEER. The CDR3 is 18 amino acids. CDR3 residues: CASSQELAGEGRQETQYF. The CDR3 DNA reads as TGCGCCAGCAGCCAAGAACTAGCGGGAGAAGGAAGACAAGAGACCCAGTACTTC.

This chain joins TRBV4-3 and TRBJ2-2; TRBD2 is a possible D gene (6 bases). Trimming stripped 4 bases from V and 5 bases from J, with 14 bases between. The CDR3 is 15 residues long. Germline CDR1 reads LGHNA; CDR2 reads YSLEER. CDR3 sequence reads: CASSPTVGTTGELFF. Here the CDR3 DNA reads TGCGCCAGCAGCCCGACTGTAGGGACTACCGGGGAGCTGTTTTTT.

This clonotype has only one observation. The chain combines TRBV5-6 with TRBJ2-5; 10 positions match TRBD1. The ends lost 5 bases at V and 3 bases at J; junction bases unmatched: 7. This CDR3 is 15 amino acids long. CDR1 and CDR2 from the germline V gene are SGHDT and YYEEEE. The CDR3 reads CASRETGGIEETQYF. The CDR3 DNA is TGTGCCAGCAGGGAGACAGGGGGCATAGAAGAGACCCAGTACTTC.

The chain is built from TRBV5-6 and TRBJ2-2; 12 bases align to TRBD2. Germline CDR1 and CDR2: SGHDT and YYEEEE. This CDR3 comprises 16 residues. J gave up 6 bases and V 2 bases, and 5 bases lay outside the gene matches. The CDR3 sequence is CASSFNLAGGAGELFF. In DNA form, the CDR3 reads TGTGCCAGCAGCTTTAATCTAGCGGGAGGGGCCGGGGAGCTGTTTTTT.

This chain joins TRBV5-1 and TRBJ2-1; D call uncertain. In germline, CDR1 is SGHRS, CDR2 YFSETQ. The CDR3 spans 14 residues. V was cut by 3 bases and J by 7 bases, with 14 bases left in between. CDR3 in amino acids: CASSWPGLWNEQFF. The CDR3 DNA is TGCGCCAGCAGCTGGCCAGGCCTTTGGAATGAGCAGTTCTTC.

A single count supports this clonotype. J is TRBJ2-7 and V is TRBV30; TRBD1 matches 8 bases. J was trimmed by 3 bases and V by 3 bases; bases with no gene match: 4. This CDR3 has 13 amino acids. Looked up from germline, CDR1 is GTSNPN and CDR2 is SVGIG (reference sequence). The CDR3 nucleotides are TGTGCCTGGAGAGGACAGGGCTACTACGAGCAGTACTTC. It specifies CAWRGQGYYEQYF. The full variable domain, completed using reference TRBV30 and TRBJ2-7, is SQTIHQWPATLVQPVGSPLSLECTVEGTSNPNLYWYRQAAGRGLQLLFYSVGIGQISSEVPQNLSASRPQDRQFILSSKKLLLSDSGFYLCAWRGQGYYEQYFGPGTRLTVT.

The chain links TRBV2 to TRBJ2-7, with D possibly being TRBD2 (6 bases). In germline, CDR1 is SNHLY, CDR2 FYNNEI. The CDR3 loop spans 13 amino acids. Trimming pared 4 bases from V and 3 bases from J, leaving 10 bases between. CDR3 amino acids: CASSGDSNYEQYF. CDR3 sequence (DNA): TGTGCCAGCAGTGGGGACTCCAACTACGAGCAGTACTTC.

The chain joins TRBV7-8 to TRBJ2-3, with TRBD2 as a possible D gene (5 bases). CDR3 size: 16 residues. V lost 3 bases to trimming and J lost 6 bases, with 19 bases between them. The germline V gene has CDR1 SGHVS and CDR2 FQNEAQ. In DNA, the CDR3 is TGTGCCAGCAGCTTGTCTTCTAGCTGGTCATGGGATACGCAGTATTTT. Its translation is CASSLSSSWSWDTQYF.

The gene calls are TRBV20-1 and TRBJ2-1, with TRBD1 identical over 10 bases. Trimming at V came to 6 bases and at J to 7 bases, leaving 9 bases not matched to a gene. The V gene's germline CDR1 is DFQATT and CDR2 SNEGSKA (reference sequence). This CDR3 has 14 residues. The CDR3 coding sequence is TGCAGTGCAGGTCTCGGGACAGGGGTAAATGAGCAGTTCTTC. This translates into CSAGLGTGVNEQFF.

The chain links TRBV30 to TRBJ2-1, with D perhaps being TRBD1 or TRBD2 (5 bases each). CDR3 length equals 12 residues. V shed 7 bases and J shed 5 bases, with 12 bases lying between them. Germline V gene sequence: CDR1 GTSNPN, CDR2 SVGIG (reference sequence). DNA for the CDR3: TGTGCCTCGGATGGGGGAGACAATGAGCAGTTCTTC. Translation: CASDGGDNEQFF.

This clonotype was detected a few times. CDR3 DNA: TGTGCCAGCAGCTTAACGGGGACTAGCGGGGCCCAGTACTTC. Protein: CASSLTGTSGAQYF. The rearrangement uses TRBV7-2 and TRBJ2-5; 13 bases are shared with TRBD2. Germline loops: CDR1 SGHTA, CDR2 FQGNSA. V lost 2 bases and J lost 9; bases outside the gene matches: 3. The CDR3 loop spans 14 amino acids.

The chain is built from TRBV14 and TRBJ1-4, with 10 bases aligning to TRBD1. The CDR3 covers 15 residues. The ends lost 4 bases at V and 6 bases at J; junction bases unmatched: 5. Germline CDR1 and CDR2: SGHDN and FVKESK. The CDR3 protein is CASSLGGTGDEKLFF. In nucleotides, the CDR3 is TGTGCCAGCAGCCTGGGCGGGACAGGGGATGAAAAACTGTTTTTT.